In this sample, the clone carrying this T cell receptor (beta chain) turned up once. This sample was taken from a study of blood T cell repertoires in COVID-19. Across the study: Collection of acute and convalescent COVID-19 samples took place in the United States, Italy and Spain. Sources were T cells, B-cell-depleted T cells, or PBMCs; the material itself was cDNA or gDNA.

In the authors' workflow: Amplified reference gene primers provided the basis for estimating nucleated cell counts. Method: immunoSEQ multiplex PCR; TCRdb's copy keeps in-frame clones and lacks some. That table gives V, J and clone size, and the DNA gave D and trimming. The sample shows 85,000 to 130,000 clones, around 90% of them seen only once. The sample taken for sequencing was peripheral blood. This sequence was found in a human donor in a cohort sampled during active COVID-19.

CDR3 DNA: TGTGCCAGCAGTCCTCTAGGATCTGGACTCTACAATGAGCAGTTCTTC. Protein: CASSPLGSGLYNEQFF. The chain links TRBV28 to TRBJ2-1; perhaps TRBD2 as D (5 bases). Trimming took off 5 bases at V and 3 bases at J, with 17 bases between the two ends. Germline V gives CDR1 MDHEN, CDR2 SYDVKM. This CDR3 has 16 amino acids.